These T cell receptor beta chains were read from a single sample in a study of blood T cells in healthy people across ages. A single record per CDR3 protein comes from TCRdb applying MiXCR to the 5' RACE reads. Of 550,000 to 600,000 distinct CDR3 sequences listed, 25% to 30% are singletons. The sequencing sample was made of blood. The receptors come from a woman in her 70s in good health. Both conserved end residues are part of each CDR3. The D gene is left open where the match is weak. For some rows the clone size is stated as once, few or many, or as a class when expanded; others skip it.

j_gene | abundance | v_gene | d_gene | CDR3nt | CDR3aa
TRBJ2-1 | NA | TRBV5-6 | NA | TGTGCCAGCAGCTATCTTACGAGCTCCTACAATGAGCAGTTCTTC | CASSYLTSSYNEQFF
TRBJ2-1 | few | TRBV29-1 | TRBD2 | TGCAGCGTTCCTAGCGGGGGCTACAATGAGCAGTTCTTC | CSVPSGGYNEQFF
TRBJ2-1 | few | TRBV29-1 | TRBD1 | TGCAGCGTTGAAAAGGGACAGGGGGCGAATGAGCAGTTCTTC | CSVEKGQGANEQFF
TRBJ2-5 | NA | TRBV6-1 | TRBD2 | TGTGCCAGCAGTGAAGTTCGACTAGCGGGCCGCCGGACCCAGTACTTC | CASSEVRLAGRRTQYF
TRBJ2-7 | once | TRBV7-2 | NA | TGTGCCAGCAGCTTAACTAAGGGCCCCTACGAGCAGTACTTC | CASSLTKGPYEQYF
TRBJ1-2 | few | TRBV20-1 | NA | TGCAGTGCTAGTCTTCCAGGGTTGGGTGGCTACACCTTC | CSASLPGLGGYTF
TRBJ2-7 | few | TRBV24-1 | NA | TGTGCCACCAGTGACCCTGGGCAGGGAGCCTACGAGCAGTACTTC | CATSDPGQGAYEQYF
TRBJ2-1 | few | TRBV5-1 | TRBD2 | TGCGCCAGCAGTGGACTAGCGGGGATCAATGAGCAGTTCTTC | CASSGLAGINEQFF
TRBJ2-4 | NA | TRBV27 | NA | TGTGCCAGCAGTTCAACTGGGAACATTCAGTACTTC | CASSSTGNIQYF
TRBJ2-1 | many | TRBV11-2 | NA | TGTGCCAGCAGCTTAGATCAGGGAGGAGGGCTACGCGAGCAGTTCTTC | CASSLDQGGGLREQFF
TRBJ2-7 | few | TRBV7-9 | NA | TGTGCCAGCAGCTTATCTAGTGAGCAGTACTTC | CASSLSSEQYF
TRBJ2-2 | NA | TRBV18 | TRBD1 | TGTGCCAGCTCACGAGAACCGGGACAGGGGAACACCGGGGAGCTGTTTTTT | CASSREPGQGNTGELFF
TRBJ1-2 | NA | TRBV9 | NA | TGTGCCAGCAGCCCCTCAGGGACGTCTAACTATGGCTACACCTTC | CASSPSGTSNYGYTF
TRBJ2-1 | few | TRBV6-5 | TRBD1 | TGTGCCAGCAGCCGACAGGGGTACTCCTACAATGAGCAGTTCTTC | CASSRQGYSYNEQFF
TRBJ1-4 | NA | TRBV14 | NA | TGTGCCAGCAGCCCAGAGTGGGGGATTGGAAAACTGTTTTTT | CASSPEWGIGKLFF
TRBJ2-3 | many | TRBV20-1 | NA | TGCAGTGCCTCGCAGGGGGATACGCAGTATTTT | CSASQGDTQYF
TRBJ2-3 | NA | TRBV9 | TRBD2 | TGTGCCAGCAGCGTAGCGACTAGCGGGGCCCCAGATACGCAGTATTTT | CASSVATSGAPDTQYF
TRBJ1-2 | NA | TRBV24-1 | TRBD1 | TGTGCCACCAACCCCGGGACAGGCGCCAGAGGCTACACCTTC | CATNPGTGARGYTF
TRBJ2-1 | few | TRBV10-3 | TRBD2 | TGTGCCACAGGGGCTAGCGGGGGTGGCACCTACAATGAGCAGTTCTTC | CATGASGGGTYNEQFF
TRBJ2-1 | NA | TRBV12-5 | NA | TGTGCTAGTGCTCCTAGCCGTCACAATGAGCAGTTCTTC | CASAPSRHNEQFF
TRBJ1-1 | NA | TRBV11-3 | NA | TGTGCCAGCAGCCTTAGGATGGATCGCGGGGCTGAAGCTTTCTTT | CASSLRMDRGAEAFF
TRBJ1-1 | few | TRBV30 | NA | TGTGCCTGGAGTGAAGGGGTTTACACTGAAGCTTTCTTT | CAWSEGVYTEAFF
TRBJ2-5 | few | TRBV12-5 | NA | TGTGCTAGTGGCATGAATTCAGCCCAAGAGACCCAGTACTTC | CASGMNSAQETQYF
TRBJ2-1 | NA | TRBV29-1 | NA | TGCAGCGTTGAACGCGCCGGGTCCACTAACAATGAGCAGTTCTTC | CSVERAGSTNNEQFF
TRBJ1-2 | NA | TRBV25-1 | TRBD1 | TGTGCCAGCAGCCGAAGGGGGCGGGGCTATGGCTACACCTTC | CASSRRGRGYGYTF
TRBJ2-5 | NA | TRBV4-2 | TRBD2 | TGTGCCAGCAGCCAAGTACTCGGACTAGACCAAGAGACCCAGTACTTC | CASSQVLGLDQETQYF
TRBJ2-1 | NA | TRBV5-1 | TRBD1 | TGCGCCGGCAGCTTTAGCGGGACAGGGGGTAATGAGCAGTTCTTC | CAGSFSGTGGNEQFF
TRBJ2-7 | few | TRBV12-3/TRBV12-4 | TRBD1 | TGTGCCAGCAGCATGATGGGACAGGGACTCTACGAGCAGTACTTC | CASSMMGQGLYEQYF
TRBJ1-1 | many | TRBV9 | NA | TGTGCCAGCAGCGTAGAAGACGATTCGGGTGAAGCTTTCTTT | CASSVEDDSGEAFF
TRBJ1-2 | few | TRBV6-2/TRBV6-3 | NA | TGTGCCAGCAGGCTGACGGGATCTAACTATGGCTACACCTTC | CASRLTGSNYGYTF